This TCR beta chain was recovered during a study of blood T cell repertoires in COVID-19. In the study overall: COVID-19 samples collected from the United States, Italy and Spain covered acute and convalescent phases. PBMCs, B-cell-depleted T cells, or T cells provided the cDNA or gDNA that made up the material.

As processed by the authors: Amplified reference gene primers provided the basis for estimating nucleated cell counts. The method was immunoSEQ multiplex PCR; TCRdb's version includes in-frame clones alone and lacks a portion of them. Clone size and the V and J calls come from that table; the DNA yielded D and trimming. Of about 270,000 clones listed, 70% to 90% are singletons. CDR3 length equals 16 residues. V shed 5 bases and J shed 0 bases, with 16 bases lying between them. Germline V CDR1 and CDR2: SEHNR, FQNEAQ (reference sequence). The source is a woman between 65 and 79 years old with acute or convalescent COVID-19. The chain joins TRBV7-9 to TRBJ1-1; D possibly corresponds to TRBD1 (5 bases). The specimen sequenced was peripheral blood. The CDR3 DNA reads as TGTGCCAGCAGCCCGAGTTCTGTAGGGGTGAACACTGAAGCTTTCTTT. Translation gives CASSPSSVGVNTEAFF. Using reference TRBV7-9 and TRBJ1-1 for the parts outside the CDR3, the full variable domain is DTGVSQNPRHKITKRGQNVTFRCDPISEHNRLYWYRQTLGQGPEFLTYFQNEAQLEKSRLLSDRFSAERPKGSFSTLEIQRTEQGDSAMYLCASSPSSVGVNTEAFFGQGTRLTVV.